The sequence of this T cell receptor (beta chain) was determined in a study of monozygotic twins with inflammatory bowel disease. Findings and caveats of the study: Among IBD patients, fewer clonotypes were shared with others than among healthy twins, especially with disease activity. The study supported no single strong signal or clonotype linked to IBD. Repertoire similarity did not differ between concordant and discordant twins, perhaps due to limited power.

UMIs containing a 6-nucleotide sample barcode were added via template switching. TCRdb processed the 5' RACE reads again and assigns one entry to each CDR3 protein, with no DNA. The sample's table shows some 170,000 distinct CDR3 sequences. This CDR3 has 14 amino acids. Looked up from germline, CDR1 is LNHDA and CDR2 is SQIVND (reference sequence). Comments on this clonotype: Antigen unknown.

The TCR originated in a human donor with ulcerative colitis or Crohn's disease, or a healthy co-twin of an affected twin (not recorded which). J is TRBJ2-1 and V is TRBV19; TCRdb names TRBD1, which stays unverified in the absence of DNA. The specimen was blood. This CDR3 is CAIKGGRLGDEQFF.